This TCR beta chain was sequenced in a study of radiotherapy plus CTLA-4 blockade in lung cancer. The study's findings and limits: Radiotherapy plus ipilimumab was followed by expansion in blood of tumor-derived TCR clones.

J was trimmed by 5 bases and V by 8 bases; bases with no gene match: 2. Germline-derived CDR1 and CDR2 are MNHNY and SVGAGI (reference sequence). This CDR3 has 12 amino acids. Note on this clone: Its antigen is not identified.

Repertoires were generated with immunoSEQ multiplex PCR, while TCRdb's copy carries only in-frame clones and drops some. Of under 50,000 clones in the sample, more than 70% are singletons; the top ten hold 23%. The sequenced sample was peripheral blood, obtained from a patient treated with radiotherapy plus ipilimumab. The receptor was derived from a human donor with non-small cell lung cancer that progressed on radiotherapy plus ipilimumab. The rearrangement links TRBV6-6 to TRBJ2-3; TRBD1 matches 9 bases. CDR3 in DNA: TGTGCCAGCGACAGGGGGGGAGATACGCAGTATTTT. Translating it yields CASDRGGDTQYF.